The 10 T cell receptor beta chains below were found in one sample sequenced in a study of T cell clonotyping in hematopoietic cell transplantation. Clones were read by immunoSEQ multiplex PCR, and TCRdb kept only the in-frame ones, dropping some. The repertoire consists of under 13,000 clones, with around nine tenths occurring once and the leading ten covering under 50%. The source was PBMCs, collected 180 days after allogeneic stem cell transplant. The receptor set was obtained from a male patient in his sixties or seventies who had an allogeneic stem cell transplant from an unrelated donor, so the T cells may come from the graft donor. Some clones in this sample may be carry-over from other donors' samples.

The genes are TRBV4-3 and TRBJ2-1, with 11 bases matching TRBD2. Germline assignment: CDR1 LGHNA and CDR2 YSLEER. CDR3 size: 17 residues. The J segment lost 8 bases and the V segment lost 1 base, leaving 10 bases of the junction unmatched. The CDR3 DNA sequence: TGCGCCAGCAGCCAAGCGGGTAGGGTAGCGGGGGGGCATGAGCAGTTCTTC. Its translation is CASSQAGRVAGGHEQFF.

This clone was seen once. The rearrangement links TRBV7-9 to TRBJ1-1, with 9 positions matching TRBD1. J lost 9 bases, V lost 6 bases, and 14 bases had no gene match. Per germline, CDR1 SEHNR and CDR2 FQNEAQ (reference sequence). The CDR3 is 15 residues long. This chain's CDR3 is CASSLSQGANFKAFF. CDR3 coding DNA: TGTGCCAGCAGTCTATCACAGGGGGCAAATTTTAAAGCTTTCTTT.

This sequence joins TRBV19 and TRBJ2-7; 7 nucleotides line up with TRBD1. Germline assignment: CDR1 LNHDA and CDR2 SQIVND (reference sequence). There are 13 residues in the CDR3. V shed 4 bases, J shed 2 bases, and the junction held 2 bases outside the gene matches. The CDR3 DNA reads TGTGCCAGTAGTACACAGGGGACCTACGAGCAGTACTTC. This sequence encodes CASSTQGTYEQYF. The full variable domain, with the rest looked up from reference TRBV19 and TRBJ2-7, is DGGITQSPKYLFRKEGQNVTLSCEQNLNHDAMYWYRQDPGQGLRLIYYSQIVNDFQKGDIAEGYSVSREKKESFPLTVTSAQKNPTAFYLCASSTQGTYEQYFGPGTRLTVT.

This rearrangement joins TRBV9 to TRBJ1-6; D gene unclear. CDR1 and CDR2 from the germline V gene are SGDLS and YYNGEE. This CDR3 has 15 residues. Trimming stripped 0 bases from V and 6 bases from J, with 10 bases between. The chain's CDR3 is CASSVEGSLNSPLHF. CDR3 bases: TGTGCCAGCAGCGTAGAGGGCAGTCTTAATTCACCCCTCCACTTT.

V and J are TRBV10-3 and TRBJ1-3; TRBD1 is a possible D gene (6 bases). The CDR3 loop spans 13 amino acids. Looked up from germline, CDR1 is ENHRY and CDR2 is SYGVKD. V was trimmed by 10 bases and J by 0 bases, leaving 10 bases between them. CDR3 protein: CATRGTSGNTIYF. As DNA, the CDR3 is TGTGCCACCAGGGGAACCTCTGGAAACACCATATATTTT.

The V and J genes are TRBV9 and TRBJ2-7; 10 bases line up with TRBD1. Germline V gene data show CDR1 as SGDLS and CDR2 as YYNGEE. The CDR3 covers 16 residues. Trimming removed 0 bases from V and 3 bases from J; junction bases left unmatched: 6. CDR3 in amino acids: CASSVEGGQGIYEQYF. CDR3 in DNA: TGTGCCAGCAGCGTAGAGGGGGGACAGGGGATCTACGAGCAGTACTTC.

The chain combines TRBV19 with TRBJ2-1; 9 nucleotides align to TRBD1. The CDR3 totals 15 residues. Germline lookup yields CDR1 LNHDA and CDR2 SQIVND (reference sequence). V gave up 5 bases and J gave up 0 bases; unmatched junction bases: 2. In DNA form, the CDR3 reads TGTGCCAGTAGTTTGACAGGGGGCTCCTACAATGAGCAGTTCTTC. Translation gives CASSLTGGSYNEQFF.

This chain uses TRBV27 with TRBJ2-1, with D possibly being TRBD1 (6 bases). The CDR3 length is 15 residues. Germline V gene sequence: CDR1 MNHEY, CDR2 SMNVEV (reference sequence). V was clipped by 3 bases and J by 6 bases, with 15 bases between them. The CDR3 loop is CASSLTGREANEQFF. The CDR3 DNA is TGTGCCAGCAGTTTGACAGGCAGGGAAGCCAATGAGCAGTTCTTC.

This clone turned up a few times. The CDR3 bases are TGTGCCAGCAGCTTTCCCGTACAGGGGGCTCTCACCTACGAGCAGTACTTC. Its translation: CASSFPVQGALTYEQYF. The chain has TRBV7-9 and TRBJ2-7; 9 positions agree with TRBD1. Germline V gives CDR1 SEHNR, CDR2 FQNEAQ (reference sequence). This CDR3 comprises 17 residues. V was clipped by 3 bases and J by 2 bases; unmatched bases: 11.

This clone has a single count. The rearrangement joins TRBV6-1 to TRBJ1-3; D gene uncertain. From germline, CDR1 is MNHNS and CDR2 SASEGT. The CDR3 contains 12 residues. Trimming cost V 7 bases and J 8 bases, with 12 bases left between them. The CDR3 loop is CASKDVLDTIYF. CDR3 in DNA: TGTGCCAGCAAGGATGTGCTTGACACCATATATTTT.